Listed here are 27 T cell receptor beta chains from one sample, sequenced in a study of preoperative IRX-2 immunotherapy in early breast cancer. The repertoire was sequenced with immunoSEQ multiplex PCR; TCRdb's copy has only in-frame clones and lacks some. The table shows 40,000 to 50,000 clones, with approximately 80% occurring only once. Treatment defined: preoperative locoregional IRX-2 cytokine immunotherapy. The sample in question was tumor tissue, obtained after IRX-2 immunotherapy. These receptors were obtained from a human donor with breast cancer.

This clone was observed a single time. The chain has TRBV22-1 and TRBJ1-1; TRBD1, the table's D call, lacks a check against the DNA. TRBV22-1 is a listed pseudogene. The CDR3 runs 13 residues. CDR3: CASTDRVNTEAFF. Here the CDR3 DNA reads TGTGCCAGCACCGACAGGGTGAACACTGAAGCTTTCTTT.

The chain couples TRBV7-5 to TRBJ2-7; TRBD2 is the table's D call and was not checked against the DNA. TRBV7-5 is flagged as a pseudogene. The CDR3 runs 15 residues. CDR3 coding DNA: TGTGCCAGCAGCTTGGAGGGACTAGCGGGTTCCGAGCAGTACTTC. Translated, it gives CASSLEGLAGSEQYF.

The chain employs TRBV29-1 and TRBJ2-1; 14 nucleotides match TRBD2. This CDR3 is 14 amino acids long. V was pared by 6 bases and J by 4 bases, with 2 bases of the junction left unmatched. Per the germline V gene, CDR1 is SQVTM and CDR2 is ANQGSEA. The CDR3, as DNA: TGCAGCGTGGGGACTAGCGGGGGTTACAATGAGCAGTTCTTC. Its protein is CSVGTSGGYNEQFF.

This chain uses TRBV11-3 with TRBJ2-5, with TRBD2 identical over 10 bases. This CDR3 region has 15 residues. Germline V gives CDR1 SGHNT, CDR2 YENEEA. After removal of 4 bases from V and 5 bases from J, the junction contained 7 bases not matched to a gene. The CDR3 region has the DNA TGTGCCAGCAGCTCTTCTAGCGGGGGTAGGGAGACCCAGTACTTC. Translated: CASSSSSGGRETQYF.

The gene calls are TRBV6-8 and TRBJ1-4; TRBD1 agrees at 9 bases. V dropped 4 bases and J dropped 6; count of bases not matched to a gene: 6. Germline V gene lookup returns CDR1 MNHGY and CDR2 SAAAGT. The CDR3 sequence is 15 residues long. The CDR3 here is CASSFPGQGDEKLFF. CDR3 in DNA: TGTGCCAGCAGTTTCCCGGGACAGGGCGATGAAAAACTGTTTTTT.

For this clone: An end of the junction does not agree with germline; a read error may underlie this. V is TRBV6-4 and J is TRBJ1-3; D gene ambiguous. Germline V gives CDR1 MRHNA, CDR2 SNTAGT. The CDR3 runs to 14 residues. CDR3 in DNA: TGTGCCATCAGTGATGCGGCATTCCGAAACACCATATATTTT. Its translation: CAISDAAFRNTIYF.

This chain links TRBV11-3 with TRBJ2-1; TRBD2 matches at 8 bases. V trimming: 7 bases; J trimming: 5 bases; junction bases outside the gene matches: 13. Germline CDR1 and CDR2: SGHNT and YENEEA. There are 16 residues in the CDR3. Written as DNA, the CDR3 is TGTGCCAGCACCGGGGGGGGAGCGGGAGTTGACAATGAGCAGTTCTTC. Residues: CASTGGGAGVDNEQFF. Full variable domain (remainder filled in from reference TRBV11-3 and TRBJ2-1): EAGVVQSPRYKIIEKKQPVAFWCNPISGHNTLYWYLQNLGQGPELLIRYENEEAVDDSQLPKDRFSAERLKGVDSTLKIQPAELGDSAVYLCASTGGGAGVDNEQFFGPGTRLTVL.

The chain joins TRBV19 to TRBJ1-1; 9 positions match TRBD1. The V and J ends lost 7 bases and 2 bases, in that order; junction bases with no gene match: 2. Germline CDR1 reads LNHDA; CDR2 reads SQIVND (reference sequence). The CDR3 totals 13 residues. The CDR3 nucleotides read TGTGCCAGTAAGGGACAGGGAAACACTGAAGCTTTCTTT. This encodes CASKGQGNTEAFF.

The chain joins TRBV6-8 to TRBJ1-5; 8 bases are a match to TRBD1. CDR1 is MNHGY and CDR2 is SAAAGT in the germline V gene. V lost 6 bases and J lost 2; bases outside the gene matches: 6. The CDR3 runs 15 residues. CDR3 DNA: TGTGCCAGCAGGCACAGGGGGGACGGCAATCAGCCCCAGCATTTT. Translation gives CASRHRGDGNQPQHF.

The chain couples TRBV18 to TRBJ2-1; 14 bases agree with TRBD2. V was pared by 8 bases and J by 7 bases, with 7 bases of the junction left unmatched. The CDR3 runs to 15 residues. Germline V CDR1 and CDR2: KGHSH, LQKENI. CDR3 loop: CASLSGTSGRNEQFF. CDR3 sequence (DNA): TGTGCCAGCCTCAGCGGGACTAGCGGGAGAAATGAGCAGTTCTTC. The whole variable domain, remainder taken from reference TRBV18 and TRBJ2-1, is NAGVMQNPRHLVRRRGQEARLRCSPMKGHSHVYWYRQLPEEGLKFMVYLQKENIIDESGMPKERFSAEFPKEGPSILRIQQVVRGDSAAYFCASLSGTSGRNEQFFGPGTRLTVL.

This clone was detected a few times. The chain recombines TRBV6-8 with TRBJ2-1, with D uncertain. The CDR3 runs to 12 residues. The V end lost 5 bases, the J end lost 7 bases, and 9 bases lay between the germline ends. Germline V gene data show CDR1 as MNHGY and CDR2 as SAAAGT. CDR3 sequence reads: CASSEVVNEQFF. In DNA form, the CDR3 reads TGTGCCAGCAGTGAGGTTGTGAATGAGCAGTTCTTC.

The chain employs TRBV6-8 and TRBJ2-1, with 8 bases lining up with TRBD1. The CDR3 has 12 residues. Germline CDR1 and CDR2: MNHGY and SAAAGT. V dropped 6 bases and J dropped 10; count of bases not matched to a gene: 5. CDR3 sequence reads: CASRPDRAEQFF. CDR3 DNA sequence: TGTGCCAGCAGGCCGGACAGGGCCGAGCAGTTCTTC.

The gene calls are TRBV16 and TRBJ1-1; no clear D gene. The CDR3 is 15 amino acids. V was clipped by 8 bases and J by 1 base, with 17 bases between them. The germline V gene encodes CDR1 KGHSY and CDR2 FQNENV. CDR3 bases: TGTGCCAGCTGCTTTGCCGCCTCCTCGAACACTGAAGCTTTCTTT. Translating it yields CASCFAASSNTEAFF. The full variable domain, its missing parts supplied by reference TRBV16 and TRBJ1-1, is GEEVAQTPKHLVRGEGQKAKLYCAPIKGHSYVFWYQQVLKNEFKFLISFQNENVFDETGMPKERFSAKCLPNSPCSLEIQATKLEDSAVYFCASCFAASSNTEAFFGQGTRLTVV.

The chain employs TRBV6-8 and TRBJ1-5; maybe TRBD1 (5 bases). Germline V gene sequence: CDR1 MNHGY, CDR2 SAAAGT. This CDR3 region has 13 residues. CDR3 sequence: CATWDSDNQPQHF. The CDR3 DNA is TGTGCTACCTGGGACTCCGACAATCAGCCCCAGCATTTT.

The rearrangement uses TRBV29-1 and TRBJ1-1; 8 nucleotides match TRBD1. CDR1 is SQVTM and CDR2 is ANQGSEA in the germline V gene. There are 14 residues in the CDR3. V was clipped by 7 bases and J by 0 bases; unmatched bases: 7. CDR3 protein: CSADRDGMNTEAFF. DNA for the CDR3: TGCAGCGCGGACAGGGACGGGATGAACACTGAAGCTTTCTTT. Drawing the rest from reference TRBV29-1 and TRBJ1-1, the complete variable domain is SAVISQKPSRDICQRGTSLTIQCQVDSQVTMMFWYRQQPGQSLTLIATANQGSEATYESGFVIDKFPISRPNLTFSTLTVSNMSPEDSSIYLCSADRDGMNTEAFFGQGTRLTVV.

The rearrangement links TRBV5-1 to TRBJ1-6; D might be TRBD1 (6 bases). V was trimmed by 2 bases and J by 8 bases, leaving 11 bases between them. The CDR3 sequence is 14 residues long. Germline CDR1 reads SGHRS; CDR2 reads YFSETQ. CDR3 DNA sequence: TGCGCCAGCAGCTTACAGGGTTCCGATTCACCCCTCCACTTT. It is translated as CASSLQGSDSPLHF. Full variable domain (missing parts from reference TRBV5-1 and TRBJ1-6): KAGVTQTPRYLIKTRGQQVTLSCSPISGHRSVSWYQQTPGQGLQFLFEYFSETQRNKGNFPGRFSGRQFSNSRSEMNVSTLELGDSALYLCASSLQGSDSPLHFGNGTRLTVT.

V gene TRBV29-1 combines with J gene TRBJ2-5, with D maybe TRBD1 (6 bases). Trimming took off 6 bases at V and 6 bases at J, with 14 bases between the two ends. Germline CDR1 and CDR2: SQVTM and ANQGSEA. The CDR3 totals 12 residues. This CDR3 reads CSVGQSGKTQYF. The CDR3 DNA reads TGCAGCGTAGGACAGTCCGGGAAGACCCAGTACTTC.

This chain joins TRBV5-1 and TRBJ2-7; D remains unclear. Between the trimmed V and J ends, which lost 0 bases and 6 bases, there was a span of 13 bases. CDR1 is SGHRS, CDR2 YFSETQ, per germline. The CDR3 is made up of 14 amino acids. The CDR3 loop reads CASSLGDHTVEQYF. As DNA, the CDR3 is TGCGCCAGCAGCTTGGGTGACCACACGGTCGAGCAGTACTTC.

The chain carries TRBV6-8 and TRBJ2-7; the D gene is possibly TRBD1 (7 bases). V was pared by 7 bases and J by 7 bases, with 23 bases between. The germline CDR1 and CDR2 sequences are MNHGY and SAAAGT. CDR3 length equals 15 residues. CDR3 in DNA: TGTGCCAGCAACCCGGCAGGGGGGCGACCTGTTGAGCAGTACTTC. Translating gives CASNPAGGRPVEQYF.

The count of this clone is one. V and J are TRBV9 and TRBJ2-5; 8 bases fit TRBD1. Germline CDR1 SGDLS, CDR2 YYNGEE. J gave up 1 base and V 4 bases, and 9 bases lay outside the gene matches. This CDR3 comprises 16 residues. The CDR3 nucleotides are TGTGCCAGCAGCCCCCGTCGGACAGGGCCCCAAGAGACCCAGTACTTC. This translates into CASSPRRTGPQETQYF. Drawing the rest from reference TRBV9 and TRBJ2-5, the complete variable domain is DSGVTQTPKHLITATGQRVTLRCSPRSGDLSVYWYQQSLDQGLQFLIQYYNGEERAKGNILERFSAQQFPDLHSELNLSSLELGDSALYFCASSPRRTGPQETQYFGPGTRLLVL.

The rearrangement links TRBV19 to TRBJ1-1; D is perhaps TRBD1 (6 bases). Germline CDR1 is LNHDA and CDR2 is SQIVND (reference sequence). The CDR3 loop spans 15 amino acids. V dropped 8 bases and J dropped 6 bases, with 22 bases sitting between them. CDR3 coding DNA: TGTGCCAGTGTACAGGGAGCGGTTTATGTAGCTGAAGCTTTCTTT. As protein: CASVQGAVYVAEAFF.

V gene TRBV11-3 combines with J gene TRBJ2-1; TRBD2 aligns across 7 bases. Per the germline V gene, CDR1 is SGHNT and CDR2 is YENEEA. The CDR3 sequence is 15 residues long. V was clipped by 5 bases and J by 7 bases; unmatched bases: 11. The CDR3 loop is CASSAGVLVRNEQFF. In nucleotides, the CDR3 is TGTGCCAGCAGCGCGGGGGTACTTGTTCGGAATGAGCAGTTCTTC.

This clone was seen a handful of times. The chain has TRBV12-5 and TRBJ1-5; 12 positions agree with TRBD1. V gave up 9 bases and J gave up 2 bases; unmatched junction bases: 14. This CDR3 spans 18 amino acids. The germline V gene encodes CDR1 LGHNT and CDR2 FRNRAP. The DNA of the CDR3 is TGTGCTAGCCTAAACTCGGGACAGGGGGCGTATGGCAATCAGCCCCAGCATTTT. This sequence encodes CASLNSGQGAYGNQPQHF.

V is TRBV28 and J is TRBJ1-3; no firm D call. The V gene lost 7 bases and the J gene lost 0 bases, with 10 bases spanning the gap. Looked up from germline, CDR1 is MDHEN and CDR2 is SYDVKM. This CDR3 has 14 amino acids. The CDR3 is CASTQDPSGNTIYF. CDR3 nucleotides: TGTGCCAGCACCCAAGACCCCTCTGGAAACACCATATATTTT.

V is TRBV15 and J is TRBJ2-5; the match to TRBD2 covers 9 bases. The germline gives CDR1 LNHNV, CDR2 YYDKDF (reference sequence). V gave up 4 bases and J gave up 5 bases; unmatched junction bases: 14. The CDR3 is 17 amino acids. CDR3: CATSTGGSSGEGETQYF. The CDR3 DNA reads TGTGCCACCAGCACTGGGGGGTCTAGCGGGGAAGGGGAGACCCAGTACTTC.

The V and J genes are TRBV28 and TRBJ1-4; D might be TRBD1 (5 bases). This CDR3 is 16 amino acids long. The germline CDR1 and CDR2 sequences are MDHEN and SYDVKM. Trimming pared 1 base from V and 3 bases from J, leaving 12 bases between. The chain's CDR3 is CASSLLGVGANEKLFF. CDR3 coding DNA: TGTGCCAGCAGTTTATTAGGGGTAGGGGCTAATGAAAAACTGTTTTTT.

In regard to this clone: A base remains ambiguous or unread, so its encoded residue is written X. The chain has TRBV18 and TRBJ1-3; D is unclear. Per germline, CDR1 KGHSH and CDR2 LQKENI. There are 16 residues in the CDR3. V lost 3 bases to trimming and J lost 0 bases, with 12 bases between them. In DNA form, the CDR3 reads TGTGCCAGCTCACCGAACASCGACTTCTCTGGAAACACCATATATTTT. Its translation: CASSPNXDFSGNTIYF.